One T cell receptor (beta chain) is described in this entry. This sample is part of a study of cytomegalovirus exposure and HLA in healthy donors. PCR was performed using 60 Vbeta and 13 Jbeta primers. Repertoires were generated with immunoSEQ multiplex PCR, while TCRdb's copy carries only in-frame clones and drops some. The sample has over 30,000 clones, 65% to 75% seen once; the top ten hold roughly a tenth. The CDR3 covers 18 residues. Losses at the gene ends were 1 base for V and 7 bases for J; bases not matched to a gene: 12. CDR1 LNHNV and CDR2 YYDKDF come from the germline V gene (reference sequence).

The sequence derives from a man aged 35 to 55 in good health and CMV-seropositive. The source material was PBMCs. J is TRBJ2-4 and V is TRBV15; 11 positions match TRBD2. CDR3 in amino acids: CATSRALLAGGGLNIQYF. CDR3 sequence (DNA): TGTGCCACCAGCAGAGCATTGCTAGCGGGGGGAGGTTTGAACATTCAGTACTTC.